Described below is a single T cell receptor (beta chain) sequence and its context. What it binds is not known. The data were obtained in a study of CD4 T cells in relation to SARS-CoV-2 and coronaviruses. About the research overall: Negative control cultures got HIV-1 Nef peptides or no peptide.

Broader study findings: Crossreactivity was assessed only for spike protein, not other viral proteins.

Assay: immunoSEQ multiplex PCR; the TCRdb copy retains only in-frame clones and omits some. The repertoire has 20,000 or so clones, approximately 75% of them found once; the top ten carry around 16%. CD4+ T cells from unexposed donors were obtained before the COVID-19 pandemic (2011-2018). Isolation of CD4+ T cells took place after about 10 days in culture. This CDR3 has 14 residues. Germline V gene lookup returns CDR1 MGHRA and CDR2 YSYEKL. The V gene lost 4 bases and the J gene lost 5 bases, with 14 bases spanning the gap. The material sequenced was CD4+ T cells from PBMCs, cultured in vitro. V and J are TRBV4-1 and TRBJ2-5; D not resolved. The receptor comes from a human donor in good health. CDR3 protein: CASSPRSAMETQYF. The CDR3 nucleotides are TGCGCCAGCAGCCCGCGTTCGGCGATGGAGACCCAGTACTTC.